This T cell receptor (beta chain) was recorded in a study of T cell responses to AZD1222 COVID-19 vaccine. The table came from immunoSEQ multiplex PCR; TCRdb's copy has only in-frame clones and leaves some out. The sample consists of 150,000 to 200,000 clones, around 88% of them appearing once. Notes on this clone: Its antigen is not identified.

The study's findings and limits: Spike-specific TCR breadth and depth grew following two AZD1222 doses. Just five to seven people given AZD1222 tested seropositive at baseline.

CDR1 is SGHVS and CDR2 is FNYEAQ in the germline V gene. The length of the CDR3 is 16 residues. The junction had 13 bases not matched to a gene; V was cut back by 0 bases and J by 10 bases. The receptor was derived from an adult who received the AZD1222 COVID-19 vaccine. The V gene is TRBV7-6, the J gene TRBJ2-5; 8 nucleotides agree with TRBD1. The sample was peripheral blood, taken 28 days after the second AZD1222 dose. The CDR3 DNA is TGTGCCAGCAGCTTAGCGCGTGGACAGGGCCAAGGGGGCCAGTACTTC. It specifies CASSLARGQGQGGQYF.